Below, 5 T cell receptor beta chains from the same sample are listed, as sequenced in a study of T cells in Graves' hyperthyroidism and ophthalmopathy. Amplified TCR beta CDR3 regions came from RNA transcripts. Primed by the HTBI set, a first-round RT-PCR was run on the TCR CDR3. One entry per CDR3 protein results from TCRdb running MiXCR on the multiplex PCR reads. The profile shows about 300,000 distinct CDR3 sequences, roughly 19% of them singletons. The sequenced sample was blood. All receptors derive from a man aged 50-60 years with Graves' ophthalmopathy.

The table lists this clonotype with many counts. J is TRBJ2-2 and V is TRBV11-3; 7 positions agree with TRBD1. The CDR3 length is 17 residues. V was pared by 0 bases and J by 3 bases, with 7 bases of the junction left unmatched. Germline V CDR1 and CDR2: SGHNT, YENEEA. CDR3 coding DNA: TGTGCCAGCAGCTTAGATCAATTGGGGACAGACACCGGGGAGCTGTTTTTT. This translates into CASSLDQLGTDTGELFF.

The chain has TRBV24-1 and TRBJ2-5; 9 nucleotides line up with TRBD1. Germline loops: CDR1 KGHDR, CDR2 SFDVKD. CDR3 size: 16 residues. V was clipped by 3 bases and J by 4 bases; unmatched bases: 8. The CDR3 DNA is TGTGCCACCAGTGATACCGGGACAGGGAGGGCAGAGACCCAGTACTTC. Translated: CATSDTGTGRAETQYF.

As to this clonotype: One end of the junction is discordant with germline, which a read error may explain. The chain combines TRBV10-2 with TRBJ2-5, with 11 bases that match TRBD2. The CDR3 runs 16 residues. The germline V gene has CDR1 WSHSY and CDR2 SAAADI. CDR3: CANSESSGRRQETQYF. The CDR3, as DNA: TGCGCCAACAGTGAGTCTAGCGGGAGGAGGCAAGAGACCCAGTACTTC.

In its sample, this clonotype was seen a few times. V gene TRBV5-1 combines with J gene TRBJ2-7; 10 positions agree with TRBD1. The V gene end was trimmed by 7 bases and the J gene end by 5 bases; junction bases not matched to a gene: 9. The CDR3 is 14 residues long. Looked up from germline, CDR1 is SGHRS and CDR2 is YFSETQ. The CDR3 region is CASSRGTGVDEQYF. The CDR3 DNA reads as TGCGCCAGCTCACGAGGGACAGGGGTTGACGAGCAGTACTTC.

V is TRBV27 and J is TRBJ2-7; 9 bases line up with TRBD2. Trimming at V came to 5 bases and at J to 4 bases, leaving 12 bases not matched to a gene. The CDR3 length is 16 residues. The germline V gene has CDR1 MNHEY and CDR2 SMNVEV (reference sequence). CDR3: CASSNFRGSGSYEQYF. CDR3 nucleotide sequence: TGTGCCAGCAGTAACTTTCGCGGTAGCGGGAGTTACGAGCAGTACTTC.